The TCR beta chain under discussion was sequenced for a study of T cells in Graves' hyperthyroidism and ophthalmopathy. As concerns this clonotype: Its target is unknown.

CDR1 and CDR2 (germline): DFQATT, SNEGSKA (reference sequence). V lost 2 bases and J lost 8, with 18 bases in between. The CDR3 runs 14 residues. Researchers amplified the TCR beta CDR3 regions from RNA transcripts. The HTBI primer set was used in a first-round RT-PCR of the TCR CDR3. From the multiplex PCR reads, TCRdb called clonotypes with MiXCR, one entry per CDR3 protein. The sample yields over 650,000 distinct CDR3 sequences, roughly 46% seen once. Points from the study as a whole: Ophthalmopathy onset followed model prediction by a median around six months. Most thyroid clonotypes expanded above 0.001 were also detected in blood.

This clonotype was obtained from an adult man with Graves' disease, either hyperthyroidism or ophthalmopathy (not recorded which). The V gene is TRBV20-1, the J gene TRBJ1-1; weak D call: TRBD1 (5 bases). Sequencing was done on a sample of peripheral blood or thyroid tissue (not recorded which). In DNA, the CDR3 is TGCAGTGCTAGAACGGCAACAGGCTCCTGGGAAGCTTTCTTT. Encoded protein: CSARTATGSWEAFF.